Reported below is one T cell receptor beta chain. The target antigen is unknown. The entry originates in a study of blood T cells in healthy people across ages. Study results and limitations: Both higher diversity and more naive CD4+ cells marked long-lived donors when set against aged donors.

The study isolated at least 6 million PBMCs from each sample. Between the trimmed V and J ends, which lost 5 bases and 0 bases, there was a span of 8 bases. This CDR3 spans 14 amino acids. Germline V gene lookup returns CDR1 MDHEN and CDR2 SYDVKM. Using a J-beta primer mix together with a sample-barcoded 5' primer, a second PCR was run for roughly 6 to 12 cycles. From the 5' RACE reads, TCRdb called clonotypes with MiXCR, one entry per CDR3 protein. The profile shows 1,500,000 or so distinct CDR3 sequences, 59% of them singletons. V and J are TRBV28 and TRBJ1-3; no firm D call. The clonotype was recovered from a man between 18 and 35 years old in good health. Sequenced input: blood. The CDR3 DNA reads as TGTGCCAGCAGTGCACAAGTCTCTGGAAACACCATATATTTT. Protein sequence: CASSAQVSGNTIYF.